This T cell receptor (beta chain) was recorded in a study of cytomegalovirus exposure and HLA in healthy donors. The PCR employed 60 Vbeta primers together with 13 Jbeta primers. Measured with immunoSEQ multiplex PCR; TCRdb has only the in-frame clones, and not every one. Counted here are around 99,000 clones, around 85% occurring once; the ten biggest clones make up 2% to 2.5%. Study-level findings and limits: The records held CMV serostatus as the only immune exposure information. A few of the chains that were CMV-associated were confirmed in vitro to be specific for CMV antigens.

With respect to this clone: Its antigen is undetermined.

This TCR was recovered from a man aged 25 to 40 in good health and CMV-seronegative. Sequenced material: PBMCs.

This chain's CDR3 is CASTQADGKGPQHF. The CDR3 DNA reads as TGTGCCAGCACCCAAGCGGACGGAAAGGGGCCCCAGCATTTT. The gene calls are TRBV11-3 and TRBJ1-5; no clear D gene. This CDR3 has 14 residues. V was trimmed by 7 bases and J by 9 bases, leaving 19 bases between them. Looked up from germline, CDR1 is SGHNT and CDR2 is YENEEA.